The clone carrying this TCR beta chain was observed a handful of times. The data stem from a study of neurological immune-mediated disorders. PBMCs numbering 2 million and stored at -80 C yielded the unsorted libraries. The CDR3 sequence is 14 residues long. Germline CDR1 ENHRY, CDR2 SYGVKD. V gave up 4 bases and J gave up 6 bases, with 15 bases separating them. From 15-18 subjects, over 170 million TCR-beta sequences were obtained in each sequencing run. One entry per CDR3 protein, called by TCRdb with MiXCR from the 5' RACE reads. The sample contains about 46,000 distinct CDR3 sequences, approximately 4.5% of which appear only once.

The material sequenced was PBMCs. The clonotype was recovered from a woman aged 60-70 years with multiple sclerosis. V gene TRBV10-3 combines with J gene TRBJ1-2; a weak D match, TRBD1 (5 bases). CDR3 DNA: TGTGCCATCAGTGTGCAGGGCCCCCAGCATGGCTACACCTTC. Translating gives CAISVQGPQHGYTF.